The clone carrying this T cell receptor (beta chain) was detected a few times. The authors' processing: Amplification with reference gene primers provided the estimates of nucleated cell counts. Profiled with immunoSEQ multiplex PCR; TCRdb holds only in-frame clones, not every one. V and J calls and clone size are those listed in that table; D and trimming were worked out from the DNA. The sample carries approximately 120,000 clones, just under 80% recorded once. This sample was taken from a study of blood T cell repertoires in COVID-19. Across the whole study: The samples span acute and convalescent COVID-19 from the United States, Italy and Spain. From T cells, B-cell-depleted T cells, or PBMCs came the material, which was cDNA or gDNA.

This CDR3 is 12 amino acids long. V was cut by 4 bases and J by 4 bases, with 10 bases left in between. In germline, CDR1 is GTSNPN, CDR2 SVGIG (reference sequence). The V gene is TRBV30, the J gene TRBJ1-2; D is ambiguous. This TCR was recovered from a human donor in a cohort sampled during active COVID-19. The sequenced sample consisted of peripheral blood. CDR3 nucleotide sequence: TGTGCCTGGAACGAGATACGCTATGGCTACACCTTC. Its translation: CAWNEIRYGYTF. The full variable domain, with the rest looked up from reference TRBV30 and TRBJ1-2, is SQTIHQWPATLVQPVGSPLSLECTVEGTSNPNLYWYRQAAGRGLQLLFYSVGIGQISSEVPQNLSASRPQDRQFILSSKKLLLSDSGFYLCAWNEIRYGYTFGSGTRLTVV.